This T cell receptor beta chain was recovered during a study of shared clonotypes between healthy human individuals. Study-wide context: The donor pool was made up of a couple of women and three men aged 18 to 49.

The authors distributed each subset's genomic DNA evenly over several immunoSEQ plates. The repertoire was sequenced with immunoSEQ multiplex PCR; TCRdb's copy has only in-frame clones and lacks some. The repertoire includes a few hundred thousand clones, 65% of them detected once, and roughly 10% sits in the top ten. Trimming removed 3 bases at V and 0 bases at J, with 0 bases between. The germline V gene encodes CDR1 SGHAT and CDR2 FQNNGV. The CDR3 has 12 amino acids. Regarding this clone: This same CDR3 is encoded by further DNA sequences in the sample.

Donors included only healthy HIV-negative adults lacking recent acute infections or vaccinations. The sequenced sample was memory CD4+ T cells sorted from blood. As for subset: CD45RA-negative fraction. The chain links TRBV11-2 to TRBJ1-3; D remains ambiguous. This receptor was identified in a man aged 30 to 45 in good health. In nucleotides, the CDR3 is TGTGCCAGCAGCTTCTCTGGAAACACCATATATTTT. As protein: CASSFSGNTIYF.